Sequencing of this TCR beta chain was carried out in a study of shared clonotypes between healthy human individuals. Notes on the study in general: Non-shared clonotypes showed lower generation probabilities than clonotypes common to all four donors. The diversity represented, both genetic and in exposure history, was limited by few donors.

CD45RO-negative, CCR7-selected cells formed the naive CD8 fraction, which excluded terminally differentiated effector memory CD45RA+ cells. This clone was seen only once. Antigen specificity is unknown. Every immunoSEQ plate was one replicate of a subset's evenly spread DNA. Repertoires were generated with immunoSEQ multiplex PCR, while TCRdb's copy carries only in-frame clones and drops some. The profile shows 1.5 million to 2.5 million clones, approximately 94% of them singletons. Trimming cost V 5 bases and J 3 bases, with 14 bases left between them. Germline-derived CDR1 and CDR2 are SEHNR and FQNEAQ (reference sequence). The CDR3 consists of 14 residues.

The rearrangement uses TRBV7-9 and TRBJ2-7, with D possibly TRBD1 on 6 matching bases. This clonotype was sampled from a man in his late teens or twenties in good health. The sample comprised naive CD8+ T cells sorted from blood. CDR3 residues: CASSDRPGLYEQYF. The CDR3 DNA sequence: TGTGCCAGCAGCGACAGGCCGGGGCTCTACGAGCAGTACTTC.